There are many counts of the clone carrying this T cell receptor (beta chain). What it binds is unknown. The data were taken from a study of cytomegalovirus exposure and HLA in healthy donors. Findings and limits, study-wide: Listed as cytomegalovirus-associated were over 150 TCR beta chains.

The CDR3 covers 14 residues. The germline V and J ends were trimmed by 8 bases and 3 bases, with 19 bases remaining between them. The germline gives CDR1 GTSNPN, CDR2 SVGIG (reference sequence). Using immunoSEQ multiplex PCR, the repertoire was profiled, and TCRdb retains in-frame clones only, with some absent. This sample carries about 130,000 clones, approximately 82% of them seen once, and the ten largest clones take approximately 30%. Material: PBMCs. The clonotype originates from a man aged 25 to 45 in good health and CMV-seropositive. This chain links TRBV30 with TRBJ1-1; possible D gene TRBD1, 6 bases. The CDR3 reads CARNRVSVDTEAFF. The CDR3 bases are TGTGCCCGAAACAGGGTTTCTGTGGACACTGAAGCTTTCTTT.